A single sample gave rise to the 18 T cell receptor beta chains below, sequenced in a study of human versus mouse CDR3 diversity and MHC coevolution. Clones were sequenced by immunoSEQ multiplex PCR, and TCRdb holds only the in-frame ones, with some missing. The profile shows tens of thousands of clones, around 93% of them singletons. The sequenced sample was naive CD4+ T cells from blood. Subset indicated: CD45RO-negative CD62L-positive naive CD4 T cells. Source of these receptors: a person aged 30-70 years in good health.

This CDR3 is CASSLSNAGYTEAFF. The CDR3 nucleotides read TGTGCCAGCAGCTTAAGCAACGCGGGTTACACTGAAGCTTTCTTT. The chain combines TRBV7-2 with TRBJ1-1; D uncertain. Germline CDR1 reads SGHTA; CDR2 reads FQGNSA. The CDR3 runs to 15 residues. V lost 2 bases and J 3 bases, leaving 13 bases between the germline ends.

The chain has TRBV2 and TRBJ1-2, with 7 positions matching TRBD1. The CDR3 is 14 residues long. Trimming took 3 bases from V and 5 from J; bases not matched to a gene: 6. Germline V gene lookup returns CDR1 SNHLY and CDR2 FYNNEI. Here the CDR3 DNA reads TGTGCCAGCAGTGAGGTTGCCAGGGGGTATGGCTACACCTTC. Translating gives CASSEVARGYGYTF.

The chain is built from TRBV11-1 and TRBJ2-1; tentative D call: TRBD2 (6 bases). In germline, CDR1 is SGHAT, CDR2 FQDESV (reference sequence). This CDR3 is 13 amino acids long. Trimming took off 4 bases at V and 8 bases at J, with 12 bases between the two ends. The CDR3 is CASSWRVRYEQFF. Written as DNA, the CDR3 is TGTGCCAGCAGCTGGAGGGTAAGATATGAGCAGTTCTTC.

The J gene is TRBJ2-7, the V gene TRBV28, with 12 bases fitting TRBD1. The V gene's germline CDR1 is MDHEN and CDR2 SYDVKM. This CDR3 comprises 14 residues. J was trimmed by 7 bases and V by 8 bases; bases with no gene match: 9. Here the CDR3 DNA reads TGTGCCAGCGTCTGGGGACAGGGGGCGAAGGAGCAGTACTTC. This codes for CASVWGQGAKEQYF.

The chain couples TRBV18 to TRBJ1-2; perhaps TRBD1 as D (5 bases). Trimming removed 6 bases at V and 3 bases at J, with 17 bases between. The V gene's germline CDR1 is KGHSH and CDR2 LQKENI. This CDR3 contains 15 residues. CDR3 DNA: TGTGCCAGCTCGCCTTCCAGGGCTCGGGACTATGGCTACACCTTC. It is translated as CASSPSRARDYGYTF.

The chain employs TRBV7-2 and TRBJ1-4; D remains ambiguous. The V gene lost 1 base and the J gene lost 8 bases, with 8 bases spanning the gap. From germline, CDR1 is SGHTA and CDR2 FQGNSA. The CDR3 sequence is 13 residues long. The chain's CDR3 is CASSLVGAEKLFF. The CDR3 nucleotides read TGTGCCAGCAGCTTAGTGGGCGCCGAAAAACTGTTTTTT.

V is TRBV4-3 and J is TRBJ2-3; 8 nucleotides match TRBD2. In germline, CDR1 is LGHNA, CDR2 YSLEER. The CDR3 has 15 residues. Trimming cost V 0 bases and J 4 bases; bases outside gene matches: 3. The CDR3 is CASSQDAGGSDTQYF. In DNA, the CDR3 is TGCGCCAGCAGCCAAGATGCGGGGGGCTCAGATACGCAGTATTTT.

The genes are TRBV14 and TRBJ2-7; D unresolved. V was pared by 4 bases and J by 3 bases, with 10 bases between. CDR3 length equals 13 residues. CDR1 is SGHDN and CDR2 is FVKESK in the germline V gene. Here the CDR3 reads CASSPVMNYEQYF. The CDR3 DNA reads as TGTGCCAGCAGCCCGGTCATGAACTACGAGCAGTACTTC.

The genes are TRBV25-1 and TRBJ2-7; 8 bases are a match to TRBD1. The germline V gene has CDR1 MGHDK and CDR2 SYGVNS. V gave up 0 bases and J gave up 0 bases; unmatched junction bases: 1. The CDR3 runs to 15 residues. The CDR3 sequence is CASSEYTGGSYEQYF. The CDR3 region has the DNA TGTGCCAGCAGTGAATATACAGGGGGCTCCTACGAGCAGTACTTC.

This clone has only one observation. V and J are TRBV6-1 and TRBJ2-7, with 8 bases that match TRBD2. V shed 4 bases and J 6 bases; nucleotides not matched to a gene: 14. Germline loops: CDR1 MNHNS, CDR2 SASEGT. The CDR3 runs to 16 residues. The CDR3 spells CASSVLSGTRSAEQYF. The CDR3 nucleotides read TGTGCCAGCAGTGTCCTTTCCGGGACTAGGTCAGCCGAGCAGTACTTC.

Here the CDR3 reads CASSLVAGNDQPQHF. CDR3 bases: TGTGCCAGCAGCTTAGTTGCGGGGAACGATCAGCCCCAGCATTTT. This sequence joins TRBV7-6 and TRBJ1-5; D is ambiguous. Trimming pared 1 base from V and 5 bases from J, leaving 12 bases between. This CDR3 comprises 15 residues. Germline V lookup: CDR1 SGHVS, CDR2 FNYEAQ.

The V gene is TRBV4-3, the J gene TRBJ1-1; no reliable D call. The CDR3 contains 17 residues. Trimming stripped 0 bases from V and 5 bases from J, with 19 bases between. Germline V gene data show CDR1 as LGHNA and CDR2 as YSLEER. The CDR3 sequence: CASSQDPTPGMGTEAFF. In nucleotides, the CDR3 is TGCGCCAGCAGCCAAGATCCTACCCCGGGGATGGGTACTGAAGCTTTCTTT.

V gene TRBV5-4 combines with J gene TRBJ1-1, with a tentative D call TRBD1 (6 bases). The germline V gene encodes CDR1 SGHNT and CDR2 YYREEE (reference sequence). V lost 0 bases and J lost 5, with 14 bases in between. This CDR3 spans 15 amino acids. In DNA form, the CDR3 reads TGTGCCAGCAGCTTGGACAGGGCCCTGGGGACTGAAGCTTTCTTT. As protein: CASSLDRALGTEAFF.

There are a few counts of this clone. The CDR3 spells CASSIGGTHNQPQHF. As DNA, the CDR3 is TGTGCCAGTAGTATAGGGGGGACACACAATCAGCCCCAGCATTTT. This chain uses TRBV19 with TRBJ1-5, with D tentatively TRBD1 (6 bases). CDR1 LNHDA and CDR2 SQIVND come from the germline V gene (reference sequence). This CDR3 contains 15 residues. Between the trimmed V and J ends, which lost 1 base and 3 bases, there was a span of 10 bases.

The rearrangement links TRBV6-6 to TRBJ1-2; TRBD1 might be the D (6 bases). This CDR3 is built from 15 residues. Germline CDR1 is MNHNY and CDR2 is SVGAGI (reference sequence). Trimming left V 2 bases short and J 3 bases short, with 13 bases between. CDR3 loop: CASSYPLQGHYGYTF. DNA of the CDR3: TGTGCCAGCAGTTACCCTCTCCAGGGGCACTATGGCTACACCTTC.

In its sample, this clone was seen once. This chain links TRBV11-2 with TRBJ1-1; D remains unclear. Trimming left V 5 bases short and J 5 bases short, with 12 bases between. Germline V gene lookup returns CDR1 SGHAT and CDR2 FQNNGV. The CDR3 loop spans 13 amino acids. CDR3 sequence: CASSPGLRTEAFF. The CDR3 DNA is TGTGCCAGCAGCCCTGGACTTAGGACTGAAGCTTTCTTT.

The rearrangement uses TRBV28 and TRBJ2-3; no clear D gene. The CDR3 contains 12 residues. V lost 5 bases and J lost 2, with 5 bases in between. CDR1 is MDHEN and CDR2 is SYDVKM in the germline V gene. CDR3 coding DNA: TGTGCCAGCAGTACAGACACAGATACGCAGTATTTT. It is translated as CASSTDTDTQYF.

Here the CDR3 reads CAWSVRGKETQYF. The CDR3 region has the DNA TGTGCCTGGAGTGTACGGGGAAAGGAGACCCAGTACTTC. V usage is TRBV30 and J usage is TRBJ2-5; D perhaps matches TRBD2 (5 bases). The germline gives CDR1 GTSNPN, CDR2 SVGIG (reference sequence). The CDR3 has 13 amino acids. Trimming took 0 bases from V and 5 from J, leaving 10 bases between them. Looking up the rest from reference TRBV30 and TRBJ2-5 gives the full variable domain: SQTIHQWPATLVQPVGSPLSLECTVEGTSNPNLYWYRQAAGRGLQLLFYSVGIGQISSEVPQNLSASRPQDRQFILSSKKLLLSDSGFYLCAWSVRGKETQYFGPGTRLLVL.